The clone carrying this T cell receptor beta chain counts as medium-sized. Its target is not known. Because the CDR3's place on the DNA is in doubt, the DNA is left out and the CDR3 is given as listed by TCRdb. These data originate in a study of CD4+ T cells in melanoma. Findings of the study overall: A reported correlation linked neoantigen-specific CD4+ T cells to CD8+, macrophage and B cell function.

Measured with immunoSEQ multiplex PCR; TCRdb has only the in-frame clones, and not every one. The sample yields some 4,900 clones, around two thirds seen once. Germline-derived CDR1 and CDR2 are LGHDT and YNNKEL (reference sequence). The CDR3 is 18 residues long, ends included. Sequenced: cells from a culture (not recorded whether cultured in vitro). The chain combines TRBV3-1 (or the pseudogene TRBV3-2) with TRBJ2-5; whether TRBD2, the table's D call, matches the DNA was not checked. The clonotype comes from a human donor with melanoma. CDR3 loop: CASSRQGLTLWQLETQYF.